The 20 T cell receptor beta chains in this list originate from one sample, sequenced in a study of control samples from healthy donors and cancer patients. Sequencing was performed with immunoSEQ multiplex PCR; in TCRdb, only in-frame clones are kept and a portion is missing. The top ten hold 6.2% of the sample, which has fewer than 90,000 clones, 94% seen once. What was sequenced was blood. These receptors came from a woman aged 40 to 50 in good health.

This clone is a singleton in its sample. The chain links TRBV19 to TRBJ2-4; 15 bases are shared with TRBD2. Trimming at V came to 6 bases and at J to 2 bases, leaving 11 bases not matched to a gene. This CDR3 has 19 residues. CDR1 is LNHDA, CDR2 SQIVND, per germline (reference sequence). The CDR3 region is CASSFRTSGGASSKNIQYF. In DNA, the CDR3 is TGTGCCAGTAGCTTTCGGACTAGCGGGGGGGCCTCGTCCAAAAACATTCAGTACTTC.

The rearrangement joins TRBV28 to TRBJ2-2; 10 bases map to TRBD2. J was trimmed by 5 bases and V by 8 bases; bases with no gene match: 11. The CDR3 consists of 16 residues. In germline, CDR1 is MDHEN, CDR2 SYDVKM. The CDR3: CASYRGLAGETGELFF. In DNA, the CDR3 is TGTGCCAGCTATAGAGGCCTAGCGGGAGAGACCGGGGAGCTGTTTTTT.

The CDR3 loop is CASSFTGSSYEQYF. The CDR3 region has the DNA TGTGCCAGCAGCTTCACCGGGAGCTCCTACGAGCAGTACTTC. This chain uses TRBV13 with TRBJ2-7; possible D gene TRBD2, 6 bases. The CDR3 is 14 residues long. Trimming removed 3 bases from V and 0 bases from J, with 9 bases in between. The germline gives CDR1 PRHDT, CDR2 FYEKMQ (reference sequence).

This clone was detected only once. The chain combines TRBV5-1 with TRBJ2-7; D is ambiguous. Germline V gives CDR1 SGHRS, CDR2 YFSETQ. This CDR3 region has 12 residues. V lost 0 bases, J lost 4 bases, and 5 bases lay in between. The CDR3 coding sequence is TGCGCCAGCAGCTTGGGTCGGTACGAGCAGTACTTC. Translating gives CASSLGRYEQYF.

This chain connects TRBV14 to TRBJ2-6, with D perhaps matching TRBD1 (5 bases). Germline V gene sequence: CDR1 SGHDN, CDR2 FVKESK. The CDR3 runs to 13 residues. Trimming removed 4 bases at V and 13 bases at J, with 14 bases between. The CDR3 bases are TGTGCCAGCAGCCCAGGGCTCAACAAAGTCCTGACTTTC. It specifies CASSPGLNKVLTF.

CDR3 protein: CASSFTGAGNTEAFF. The CDR3 nucleotides are TGTGCCAGCAGCTTCACAGGGGCAGGGAACACTGAAGCTTTCTTT. J is TRBJ1-1 and V is TRBV7-2, with 7 bases fitting TRBD1. The CDR3 has 15 residues. Germline V lookup: CDR1 SGHTA, CDR2 FQGNSA. After removal of 3 bases from V and 1 base from J, the junction contained 5 bases not matched to a gene. Together with reference TRBV7-2 and TRBJ1-1, the CDR3 gives the full variable domain: GAGVSQSPSNKVTEKGKDVELRCDPISGHTALYWYRQSLGQGLEFLIYFQGNSAPDKSGLPSDRFSAERTGGSVSTLTIQRTQQEDSAVYLCASSFTGAGNTEAFFGQGTRLTVV.

The chain carries TRBV5-4 and TRBJ1-2; 8 nucleotides agree with TRBD1. J gave up 3 bases and V 5 bases, and 6 bases lay outside the gene matches. From germline, CDR1 is SGHNT and CDR2 YYREEE (reference sequence). This CDR3 comprises 14 residues. The CDR3 DNA is TGTGCCAGCAGACTATGGACAGGGTACTATGGCTACACCTTC. Translating it yields CASRLWTGYYGYTF.

This clone was seen only once. The genes are TRBV2 and TRBJ2-5; D ambiguous. The CDR3 has 11 amino acids. Trimming removed 6 bases at V and 5 bases at J, with 7 bases between. From germline, CDR1 is SNHLY and CDR2 FYNNEI. CDR3 DNA: TGTGCCAGCAGAAAGTTGGAGACCCAGTACTTC. This translates into CASRKLETQYF.

V gene TRBV7-2 combines with J gene TRBJ1-5, with a tentative D call TRBD1 (6 bases). This CDR3 has 14 residues. V lost 5 bases to trimming and J lost 5 bases, with 13 bases between them. Germline CDR1 reads SGHTA; CDR2 reads FQGNSA. Here the CDR3 reads CASSQGGRYQPQHF. The CDR3 DNA reads TGTGCCAGCAGCCAAGGGGGGAGGTATCAGCCCCAGCATTTT.

The gene calls are TRBV4-2 and TRBJ2-1, with TRBD2 identical over 11 bases. From germline, CDR1 is LGHNA and CDR2 YNFKEQ. Unmatched junction bases numbered 7, after V lost 5 bases and J lost 7 bases. The length of the CDR3 is 15 residues. The CDR3: CASSISGGAKNEQFF. DNA of the CDR3: TGTGCCAGCAGCATTAGCGGGGGGGCAAAGAATGAGCAGTTCTTC.

The rearrangement joins TRBV11-3 to TRBJ2-2; maybe TRBD1 (6 bases). Germline lookup yields CDR1 SGHNT and CDR2 YENEEA. With 5 bases removed from V and 2 bases from J, the gap between germline ends came to 12 bases. The CDR3 extends over 15 amino acids. Here the CDR3 reads CASSVQGPNTGELFF. The CDR3 DNA sequence: TGTGCCAGCAGCGTACAGGGTCCCAACACCGGGGAGCTGTTTTTT.

This chain joins TRBV30 and TRBJ1-5, with D unclear. V lost 0 bases and J 4 bases, leaving 7 bases between the germline ends. Germline CDR1 is GTSNPN and CDR2 is SVGIG (reference sequence). CDR3 length: 13 amino acids. As DNA, the CDR3 is TGTGCCTGGAGTGTAATGGGGAATCAGCCCCAGCATTTT. Its protein is CAWSVMGNQPQHF.

V usage is TRBV7-8 and J usage is TRBJ1-1; TRBD1 aligns across 8 bases. Trimming took 1 base from V and 1 from J; bases not matched to a gene: 2. Germline CDR1 is SGHVS and CDR2 is FQNEAQ. CDR3 length: 15 amino acids. Here the CDR3 reads CASSLEGQGNTEAFF. CDR3 nucleotides: TGTGCCAGCAGCTTAGAAGGACAGGGGAACACTGAAGCTTTCTTT.

The CDR3 sequence is CATRVPGPNRSQPQHF. The DNA for the CDR3 is TGTGCCACCAGGGTACCGGGGCCCAATAGGAGTCAGCCCCAGCATTTT. The chain joins TRBV24-1 to TRBJ1-5, with TRBD1 as a possible D gene (5 bases). V lost 7 bases, J lost 6 bases, and 21 bases lay in between. Germline lookup yields CDR1 KGHDR and CDR2 SFDVKD. The CDR3 runs 16 residues.

The V and J genes are TRBV5-5 and TRBJ2-7; 10 nucleotides line up with TRBD2. The CDR3 consists of 17 residues. V dropped 5 bases and J dropped 6; count of bases not matched to a gene: 17. The germline V gene encodes CDR1 SGHKS and CDR2 YYEKEE (reference sequence). CDR3 in DNA: TGTGCCAGCAGTCGCGGCTCCAATAGCGGGAGGTCGCTCGAGCAGTACTTC. Protein product: CASSRGSNSGRSLEQYF.

This chain joins TRBV28 and TRBJ1-2, with D possibly matching TRBD1 (5 bases). This CDR3 comprises 14 residues. The V gene's germline CDR1 is MDHEN and CDR2 SYDVKM. Trimming stripped 4 bases from V and 2 bases from J, with 11 bases between. As DNA, the CDR3 is TGTGCCAGCAGTTCTACAGACAGCAACTATGGCTACACCTTC. Amino acid sequence: CASSSTDSNYGYTF.

The J gene is TRBJ2-7, the V gene TRBV2, with D possibly being TRBD1 (5 bases). In germline, CDR1 is SNHLY, CDR2 FYNNEI. CDR3 length equals 14 residues. V lost 7 bases and J lost 1, with 14 bases in between. Here the CDR3 reads CASKGETESYEQYF. In nucleotides, the CDR3 is TGTGCCAGCAAAGGAGAGACAGAGTCCTACGAGCAGTACTTC. Looking up the rest from reference TRBV2 and TRBJ2-7 gives the full variable domain: EPEVTQTPSHQVTQMGQEVILRCVPISNHLYFYWYRQILGQKVEFLVSFYNNEISEKSEIFDDQFSVERPDGSNFTLKIRSTKLEDSAMYFCASKGETESYEQYFGPGTRLTVT.

The genes are TRBV6-6 and TRBJ1-1; a weak D match, TRBD1 (5 bases). The ends were cut back, 6 bases at V and 8 bases at J, with 19 bases in the middle. Looked up from germline, CDR1 is MNHNY and CDR2 is SVGAGI (reference sequence). This CDR3 has 14 residues. The CDR3 nucleotides are TGTGCCAGCAGCCTCTCCGCCGGGACCAAAGAAGCTTTCTTT. Its protein product is CASSLSAGTKEAFF.

This chain uses TRBV7-2 with TRBJ1-3; D gene uncertain. V was shortened by 3 bases and J by 3 bases, with 6 bases between the two germline ends. Germline values: CDR1 SGHTA, CDR2 FQGNSA. This CDR3 spans 13 amino acids. The DNA for the CDR3 is TGTGCCAGCAGCTTTTCCTTTGGAAACACCATATATTTT. Translation gives CASSFSFGNTIYF.

The chain recombines TRBV12-5 with TRBJ2-3; D may be TRBD1 (6 bases). The CDR3 contains 16 residues. CDR1 is LGHNT and CDR2 is FRNRAP in the germline V gene. The V end was cut by 1 base, the J end by 1 base, with 12 bases between. DNA of the CDR3: TGTGCTAGTGGTTTGGGAATGCGACAGGGCACAGATACGCAGTATTTT. This translates into CASGLGMRQGTDTQYF.